This T cell receptor (beta chain) was profiled in a study of cytomegalovirus exposure and HLA in healthy donors. Points from the study as a whole: Some V segments could not be told apart, so they were left out, TRBV6-2 and TRBV6-3 among them. Among TCR beta chains of equal frequency, HLA-associated ones were more clonally expanded in a later analysis. Earlier analysis found most TCR beta V segments productive about 87% or about 30% of the time.

The CDR3 totals 15 residues. CDR1 is SGDLS and CDR2 is YYNGEE in the germline V gene. Trimming took off 4 bases at V and 2 bases at J, with 10 bases between the two ends. A note on this clone: The target antigen is unknown.

60 Vbeta and 13 Jbeta primers were used in PCR. Sequenced by immunoSEQ multiplex PCR; TCRdb stores in-frame clones only, minus some. The table lists fewer than 200,000 clones, over 70% of them singletons. This clonotype originated in a man younger than 40 in good health and CMV-seronegative. This chain joins TRBV9 and TRBJ2-6, with a tentative D call TRBD1 (5 bases). Sequencing was done on a sample of PBMCs. CDR3 nucleotides: TGTGCCAGCAGCTCAGGGTTAACTGGGGCCAACGTCCTGACTTTC. Translated, it gives CASSSGLTGANVLTF.